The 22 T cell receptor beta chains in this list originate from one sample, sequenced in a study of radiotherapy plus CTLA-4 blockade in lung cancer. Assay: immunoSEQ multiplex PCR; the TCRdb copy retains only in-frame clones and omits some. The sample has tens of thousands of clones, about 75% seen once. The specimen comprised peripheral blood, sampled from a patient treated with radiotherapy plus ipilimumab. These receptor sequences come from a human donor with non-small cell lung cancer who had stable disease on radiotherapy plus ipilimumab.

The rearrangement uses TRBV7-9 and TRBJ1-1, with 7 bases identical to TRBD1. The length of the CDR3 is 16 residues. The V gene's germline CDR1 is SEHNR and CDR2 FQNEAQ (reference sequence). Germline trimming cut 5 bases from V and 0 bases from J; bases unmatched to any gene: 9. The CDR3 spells CASSPGTATLNTEAFF. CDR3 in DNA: TGTGCCAGCAGCCCTGGGACAGCTACTTTGAACACTGAAGCTTTCTTT.

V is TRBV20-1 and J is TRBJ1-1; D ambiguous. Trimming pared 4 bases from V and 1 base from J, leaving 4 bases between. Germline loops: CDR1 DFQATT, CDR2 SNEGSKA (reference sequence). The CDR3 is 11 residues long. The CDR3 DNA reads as TGCAGTGCTATTAAGAACACTGAAGCTTTCTTT. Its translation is CSAIKNTEAFF.

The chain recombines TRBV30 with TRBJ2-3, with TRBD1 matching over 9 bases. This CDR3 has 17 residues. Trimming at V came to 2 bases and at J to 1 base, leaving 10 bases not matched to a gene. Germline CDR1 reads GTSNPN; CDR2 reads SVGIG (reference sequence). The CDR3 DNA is TGTGCCTGGAGTACGAGGACAGGGGTTCGCGGCACAGATACGCAGTATTTT. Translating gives CAWSTRTGVRGTDTQYF.

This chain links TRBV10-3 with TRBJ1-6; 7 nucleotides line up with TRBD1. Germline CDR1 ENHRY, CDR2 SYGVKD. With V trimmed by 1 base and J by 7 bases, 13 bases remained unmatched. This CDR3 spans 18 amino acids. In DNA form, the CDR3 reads TGTGCCATCAGTGAGTTCTCAGGTTGGGACAGCCAAAATTCACCCCTCCACTTT. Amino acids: CAISEFSGWDSQNSPLHF.

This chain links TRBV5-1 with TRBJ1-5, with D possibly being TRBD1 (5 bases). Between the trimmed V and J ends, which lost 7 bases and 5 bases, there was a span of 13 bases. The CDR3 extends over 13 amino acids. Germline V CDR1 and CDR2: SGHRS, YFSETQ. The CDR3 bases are TGCGCCAGCGCTCAGGGCCGGGATCAGCCCCAGCATTTT. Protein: CASAQGRDQPQHF.

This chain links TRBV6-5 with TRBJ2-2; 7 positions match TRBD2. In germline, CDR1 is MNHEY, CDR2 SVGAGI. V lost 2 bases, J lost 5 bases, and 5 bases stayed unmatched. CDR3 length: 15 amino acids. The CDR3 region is CASSYSGVGTGELFF. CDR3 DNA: TGTGCCAGCAGTTACAGCGGGGTAGGGACCGGGGAGCTGTTTTTT.

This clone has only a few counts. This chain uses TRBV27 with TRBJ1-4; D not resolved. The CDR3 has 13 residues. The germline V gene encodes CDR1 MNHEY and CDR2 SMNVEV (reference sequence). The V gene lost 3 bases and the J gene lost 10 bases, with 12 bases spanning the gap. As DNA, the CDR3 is TGTGCCAGCAGTTTGGGAGTTCCGCGAAAACTGTTTTTT. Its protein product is CASSLGVPRKLFF.

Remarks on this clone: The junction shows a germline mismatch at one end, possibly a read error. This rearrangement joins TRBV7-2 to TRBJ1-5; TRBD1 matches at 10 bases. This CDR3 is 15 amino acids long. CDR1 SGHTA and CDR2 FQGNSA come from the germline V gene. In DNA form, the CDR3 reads TGTGCCAGCAACTTACGCGGGACAGGGGTTCAGCCCCAGCATTTT. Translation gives CASNLRGTGVQPQHF.

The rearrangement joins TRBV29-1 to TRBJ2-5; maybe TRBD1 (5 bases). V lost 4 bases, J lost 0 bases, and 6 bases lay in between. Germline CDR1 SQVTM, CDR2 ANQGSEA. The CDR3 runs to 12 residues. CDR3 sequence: CSVGGYQETQYF. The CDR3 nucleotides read TGCAGCGTTGGGGGCTACCAAGAGACCCAGTACTTC.

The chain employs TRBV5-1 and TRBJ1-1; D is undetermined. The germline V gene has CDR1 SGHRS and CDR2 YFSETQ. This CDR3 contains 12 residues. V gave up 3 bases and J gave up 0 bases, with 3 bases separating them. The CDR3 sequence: CASSYMNTEAFF. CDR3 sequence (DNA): TGCGCCAGCAGCTACATGAACACTGAAGCTTTCTTT. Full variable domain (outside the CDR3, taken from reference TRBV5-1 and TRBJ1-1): KAGVTQTPRYLIKTRGQQVTLSCSPISGHRSVSWYQQTPGQGLQFLFEYFSETQRNKGNFPGRFSGRQFSNSRSEMNVSTLELGDSALYLCASSYMNTEAFFGQGTRLTVV.

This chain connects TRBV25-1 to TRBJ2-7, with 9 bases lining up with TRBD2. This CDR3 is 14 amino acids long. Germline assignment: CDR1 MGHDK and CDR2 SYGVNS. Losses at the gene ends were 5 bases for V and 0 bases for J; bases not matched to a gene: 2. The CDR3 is CASSKRGASYEQYF. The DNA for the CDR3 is TGTGCCAGCAGTAAGCGGGGGGCCTCCTACGAGCAGTACTTC.

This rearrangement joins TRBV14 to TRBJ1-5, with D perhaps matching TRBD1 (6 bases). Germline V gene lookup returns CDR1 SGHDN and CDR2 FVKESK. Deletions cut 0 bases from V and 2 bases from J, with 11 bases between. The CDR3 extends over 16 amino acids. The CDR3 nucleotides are TGTGCCAGCAGCCAAGATCCAGGGGTAGGCAATCAGCCCCAGCATTTT. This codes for CASSQDPGVGNQPQHF.

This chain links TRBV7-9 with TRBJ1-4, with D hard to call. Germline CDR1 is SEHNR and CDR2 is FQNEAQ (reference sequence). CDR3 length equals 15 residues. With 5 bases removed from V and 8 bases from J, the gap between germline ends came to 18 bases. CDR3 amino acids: CASSGRNPGWEKLFF. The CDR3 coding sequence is TGTGCCAGCAGCGGCAGAAACCCGGGTTGGGAAAAACTGTTTTTT.

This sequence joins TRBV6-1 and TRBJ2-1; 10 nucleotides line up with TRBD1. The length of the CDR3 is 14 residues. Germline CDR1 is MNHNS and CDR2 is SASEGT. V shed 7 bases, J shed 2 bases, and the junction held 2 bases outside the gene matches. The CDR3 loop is CASTGTGAYNEQFF. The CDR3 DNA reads TGTGCCAGCACCGGGACAGGGGCCTACAATGAGCAGTTCTTC.

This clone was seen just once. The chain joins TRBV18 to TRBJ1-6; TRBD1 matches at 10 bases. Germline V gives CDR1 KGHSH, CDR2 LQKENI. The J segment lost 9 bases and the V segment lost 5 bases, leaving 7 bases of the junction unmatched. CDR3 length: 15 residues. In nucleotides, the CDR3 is TGTGCCAGCTCAGCCGAAGGGACAGGGGTTTCACCCCTCCACTTT. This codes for CASSAEGTGVSPLHF.

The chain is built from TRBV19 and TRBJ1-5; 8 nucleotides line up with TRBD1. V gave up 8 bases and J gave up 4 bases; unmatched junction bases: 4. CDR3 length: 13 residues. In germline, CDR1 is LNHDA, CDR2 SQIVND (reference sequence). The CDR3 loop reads CASSQGGNQPQHF. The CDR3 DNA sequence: TGTGCCAGTTCACAGGGGGGGAATCAGCCCCAGCATTTT.

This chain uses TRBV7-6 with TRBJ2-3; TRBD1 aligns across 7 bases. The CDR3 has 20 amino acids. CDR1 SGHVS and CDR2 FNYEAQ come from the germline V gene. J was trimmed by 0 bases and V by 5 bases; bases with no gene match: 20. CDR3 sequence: CASSPRPTTGNVGSTDTQYF. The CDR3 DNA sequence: TGTGCCAGCAGCCCGAGACCGACGACAGGGAATGTTGGGAGCACAGATACGCAGTATTTT.

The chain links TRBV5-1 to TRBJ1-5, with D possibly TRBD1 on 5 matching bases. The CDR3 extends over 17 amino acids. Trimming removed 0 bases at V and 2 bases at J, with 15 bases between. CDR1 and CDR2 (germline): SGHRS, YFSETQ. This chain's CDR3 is CASSLAPLGGGNQPQHF. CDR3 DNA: TGCGCCAGCAGCTTGGCCCCCCTCGGGGGGGGCAATCAGCCCCAGCATTTT.

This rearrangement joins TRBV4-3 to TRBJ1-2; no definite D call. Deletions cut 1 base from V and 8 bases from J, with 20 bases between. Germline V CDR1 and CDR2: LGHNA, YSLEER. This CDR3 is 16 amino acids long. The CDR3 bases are TGCGCCAGCAGCCAAGGATGGTACAGTCAAGGAGGGGGCTACACCTTC. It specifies CASSQGWYSQGGGYTF.

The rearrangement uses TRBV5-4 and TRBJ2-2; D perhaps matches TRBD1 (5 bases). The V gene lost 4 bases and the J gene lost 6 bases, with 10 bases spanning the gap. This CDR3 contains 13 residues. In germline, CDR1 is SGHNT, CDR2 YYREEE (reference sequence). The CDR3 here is CASSHQGAGELFF. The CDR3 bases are TGTGCCAGCAGCCATCAGGGTGCCGGGGAGCTGTTTTTT.

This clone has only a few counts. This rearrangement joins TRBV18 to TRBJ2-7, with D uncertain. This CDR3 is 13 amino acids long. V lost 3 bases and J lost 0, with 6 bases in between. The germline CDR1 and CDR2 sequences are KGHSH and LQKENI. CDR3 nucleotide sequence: TGTGCCAGCTCACCTTACACCTCCTACGAGCAGTACTTC. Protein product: CASSPYTSYEQYF. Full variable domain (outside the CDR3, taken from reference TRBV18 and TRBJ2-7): NAGVMQNPRHLVRRRGQEARLRCSPMKGHSHVYWYRQLPEEGLKFMVYLQKENIIDESGMPKERFSAEFPKEGPSILRIQQVVRGDSAAYFCASSPYTSYEQYFGPGTRLTVT.

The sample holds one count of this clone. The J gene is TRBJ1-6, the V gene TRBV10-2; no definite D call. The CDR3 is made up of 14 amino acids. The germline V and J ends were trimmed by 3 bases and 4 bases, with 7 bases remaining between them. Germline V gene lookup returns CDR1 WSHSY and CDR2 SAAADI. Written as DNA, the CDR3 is TGCGCCAGCAGTGAAGTGGAGTATAATTCACCCCTCCACTTT. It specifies CASSEVEYNSPLHF.